This T cell receptor (beta chain) was obtained from a study of regulatory dendritic cells for organ transplantation. Study-level points and caveats: Naive CD4+ and CD8+ repertoires were highly diverse; memory CD8+ was most oligoclonal. Among resting subsets, memory CD8+ cells contained the most alloreactive clonotypes.

TCRdb's table, derived via immunoSEQ multiplex PCR, lists solely in-frame clones and lacks some. Seen here are 12,000 or so clones, 74% observed once, and the top ten hold 0.63%. This clone was counted once. Its antigen is still unknown. Germline values: CDR1 SGHKS, CDR2 YYEKEE (reference sequence). V trimming: 3 bases; J trimming: 7 bases; junction bases outside the gene matches: 13. This CDR3 region has 16 residues. CFSE-labeled sorted T cells met regulatory or mature dendritic cells for 5 days. This TCR was sampled from a human donor in good health. The V call is TRBV5-5, the J call TRBJ1-5; 7 bases fit TRBD1. The sequencing sample was made of naive CD4+ T cells from blood cultured with regulatory dendritic cells. Subset reported: CD45RA+ naive T cells. As DNA, the CDR3 is TGTGCCAGCAGCTCCGACACGACAGGGCTGGGGCAGCCCCAGCATTTT. Translating gives CASSSDTTGLGQPQHF.